The 10 T cell receptor beta chains presented below share a single source sample, sequenced in a study of OX40 agonist ivuxolimab in advanced cancers. Clones were sequenced by immunoSEQ multiplex PCR, and TCRdb holds only the in-frame ones, with some missing. The sample shows roughly 100,000 clones, about 85% of them seen only once. The specimen was CD4+ or CD8+ T cells sorted from blood, collected in a trial of the OX40 agonist ivuxolimab. These receptors were taken from an adult with an advanced solid tumor such as melanoma, head and neck, liver or kidney cancer.

The chain combines TRBV7-2 with TRBJ1-5; no reliable D call. The germline V gene has CDR1 SGHTA and CDR2 FQGNSA. The CDR3 loop spans 15 amino acids. V lost 5 bases and J lost 5, with 16 bases in between. CDR3: CASSPAGGRDQPQHF. CDR3 DNA sequence: TGTGCCAGCAGCCCGGCGGGAGGGAGGGATCAGCCCCAGCATTTT.

In its sample, this clone was seen a few times. CDR3 sequence (DNA): TGTGCCAGCAGCCAAGAGAGAGAGGAGGGGTCGTCGGTCTACGAGCAGTACTTC. Its protein is CASSQEREEGSSVYEQYF. The rearrangement links TRBV4-2 to TRBJ2-7; the D gene is possibly TRBD2 (6 bases). The CDR3 has 18 amino acids. In germline, CDR1 is LGHNA, CDR2 YNFKEQ. V lost 0 bases and J lost 3, with 21 bases in between.

The chain combines TRBV28 with TRBJ1-4; the D gene is possibly TRBD1 (5 bases). Germline V lookup: CDR1 MDHEN, CDR2 SYDVKM. V lost 2 bases and J 6 bases, leaving 10 bases between the germline ends. The CDR3 contains 14 residues. The CDR3 DNA reads as TGTGCCAGCAGTTTAATACGGGGGTATGAAAAACTGTTTTTT. This translates into CASSLIRGYEKLFF. The entire variable domain, with the rest obtained from reference TRBV28 and TRBJ1-4, is as follows: DVKVTQSSRYLVKRTGEKVFLECVQDMDHENMFWYRQDPGLGLRLIYFSYDVKMKEKGDIPEGYSVSREKKERFSLILESASTNQTSMYLCASSLIRGYEKLFFGSGTQLSVL.

This clone was picked up a small number of times. This chain connects TRBV7-9 to TRBJ1-2, with 8 bases matching TRBD1. CDR3 length: 11 amino acids. Germline trimming cut 5 bases from V and 13 bases from J; bases unmatched to any gene: 6. Germline V gene lookup returns CDR1 SEHNR and CDR2 FQNEAQ (reference sequence). The CDR3 DNA reads TGTGCCAGCAGCCTTGACAGGGGACTCACCTTC. It is translated as CASSLDRGLTF.

This chain joins TRBV2 and TRBJ2-7; D call uncertain. V was cut by 2 bases and J by 5 bases, with 10 bases left in between. Germline V CDR1 and CDR2: SNHLY, FYNNEI. The CDR3 totals 13 residues. The CDR3 spells CASSESWQDEQYF. The CDR3 nucleotides read TGTGCCAGCAGTGAATCTTGGCAGGACGAGCAGTACTTC.

This clone was seen more than once but under ten times. The J gene is TRBJ2-7, the V gene TRBV9, with 7 bases lining up with TRBD1. The junction had 7 bases not matched to a gene; V was cut back by 4 bases and J by 3 bases. CDR3 length: 14 residues. Germline V lookup: CDR1 SGDLS, CDR2 YYNGEE. The CDR3 is CASSINRGIYEQYF. As DNA, the CDR3 is TGTGCCAGCAGCATAAACAGGGGAATCTACGAGCAGTACTTC.

The chain combines TRBV4-2 with TRBJ2-7, with TRBD2 as a possible D gene (5 bases). Germline V gene sequence: CDR1 LGHNA, CDR2 YNFKEQ. The CDR3 spans 17 residues. V lost 1 base and J 3 bases, leaving 19 bases between the germline ends. The CDR3 region has the DNA TGTGCCAGCAGCCAAGCCGACCGCGGGCGGGCGAACTACGAGCAGTACTTC. Translating gives CASSQADRGRANYEQYF.

The chain has TRBV4-1 and TRBJ1-5; D is undetermined. This CDR3 spans 16 amino acids. Trimming took off 0 bases at V and 1 base at J, with 10 bases between the two ends. Looked up from germline, CDR1 is MGHRA and CDR2 is YSYEKL. The CDR3 sequence: CASSQDQTGSNQPQHF. DNA of the CDR3: TGCGCCAGCAGCCAAGATCAAACTGGGAGCAATCAGCCCCAGCATTTT.

This clone appeared once. The J gene is TRBJ2-1, the V gene TRBV27, with D possibly called TRBD1 or TRBD2 (6 bases each). Germline V lookup: CDR1 MNHEY, CDR2 SMNVEV (reference sequence). The CDR3 contains 13 residues. Trimming left V 0 bases short and J 14 bases short, with 14 bases between. CDR3 in amino acids: CASSLSEGGGKFF. DNA of the CDR3: TGTGCCAGCAGTTTATCCGAGGGGGGCGGAAAGTTCTTC.

V usage is TRBV7-9 and J usage is TRBJ2-7; D perhaps matches TRBD2 (6 bases). Germline-derived CDR1 and CDR2 are SEHNR and FQNEAQ (reference sequence). V lost 2 bases and J lost 5, with 10 bases in between. The CDR3 loop spans 13 amino acids. The CDR3: CASSLSGRDEQYF. DNA of the CDR3: TGTGCCAGCAGCTTAAGCGGGCGAGACGAGCAGTACTTC.